These 28 T cell receptor beta chains were sequenced from one sample in a study of CD8 T cells in Susac syndrome. Reverse transcription of about 0.45 to 1 ug RNA was performed with random hexamers. TCRdb called the immunoSEQ multiplex PCR reads again in MiXCR, with one record for every CDR3 protein. Altogether about 60,000 distinct CDR3 sequences are present, approximately 92% being singletons, with the ten largest covering 0.15% to 0.2%. The sequenced sample consisted of CD8+ T cells from PBMCs. The receptors were sampled from a human donor in good health.

The chain joins TRBV5-1 to TRBJ2-7, with D tentatively TRBD2 (7 bases). The V and J ends lost 0 bases and 0 bases respectively, with 10 bases between them. This CDR3 is 15 amino acids long. Looked up from germline, CDR1 is SGHRS and CDR2 is YFSETQ. The CDR3 here is CASSLEGGGSYEQYF. CDR3 nucleotides: TGCGCCAGCAGCTTGGAGGGGGGGGGCTCCTACGAGCAGTACTTC.

This chain connects TRBV29-1 to TRBJ1-1, with unresolved D. CDR1 SQVTM and CDR2 ANQGSEA come from the germline V gene. Deletions cut 5 bases from V and 4 bases from J, with 11 bases between. This CDR3 is built from 12 residues. CDR3 in amino acids: CSVKGLGTEAFF. The CDR3 DNA reads TGCAGCGTTAAAGGGTTGGGCACTGAAGCTTTCTTT. Using reference TRBV29-1 and TRBJ1-1 for the parts outside the CDR3, the full variable domain is SAVISQKPSRDICQRGTSLTIQCQVDSQVTMMFWYRQQPGQSLTLIATANQGSEATYESGFVIDKFPISRPNLTFSTLTVSNMSPEDSSIYLCSVKGLGTEAFFGQGTRLTVV.

The chain couples TRBV11-2 to TRBJ2-7, with 7 nucleotides matching TRBD1. The length of the CDR3 is 15 residues. V dropped 5 bases and J dropped 3; count of bases not matched to a gene: 10. Looked up from germline, CDR1 is SGHAT and CDR2 is FQNNGV. CDR3 region: CASSPEQTGFYEQYF. The DNA of the CDR3 is TGTGCCAGCAGCCCGGAACAGACAGGGTTCTACGAGCAGTACTTC.

This clonotype was seen only once. This sequence joins TRBV5-6 and TRBJ1-2; TRBD1 agrees at 7 bases. Trimming took 5 bases from V and 4 from J; bases not matched to a gene: 11. This CDR3 contains 15 residues. Germline loops: CDR1 SGHDT, CDR2 YYEEEE. CDR3 DNA: TGTGCCAGCAGTTCGGCGGGGACAGACGCCTATGGCTACACCTTC. Its protein product is CASSSAGTDAYGYTF. Combining the CDR3 with reference TRBV5-6 and TRBJ1-2 gives the whole variable domain DAGVTQSPTHLIKTRGQQVTLRCSPKSGHDTVSWYQQALGQGPQFIFQYYEEEERQRGNFPDRFSGHQFPNYSSELNVNALLLGDSALYLCASSSAGTDAYGYTFGSGTRLTVV.

The chain joins TRBV7-9 to TRBJ1-5, with D unclear. CDR1 and CDR2 from the germline V gene are SEHNR and FQNEAQ (reference sequence). The CDR3 length is 17 residues. The V end lost 11 bases, the J end lost 0 bases, and 23 bases lay between the germline ends. In DNA, the CDR3 is TGTGCCCACCATGGGATGGGAAATTCATATAGCAATCAGCCCCAGCATTTT. Protein product: CAHHGMGNSYSNQPQHF.

V gene TRBV30 combines with J gene TRBJ1-1, with D unresolved. CDR3 length: 14 amino acids. Germline V lookup: CDR1 GTSNPN, CDR2 SVGIG (reference sequence). V shed 0 bases and J shed 4 bases, with 12 bases lying between them. CDR3 amino acids: CAWSVLGLSTEAFF. DNA of the CDR3: TGTGCCTGGAGTGTTCTTGGGTTGAGCACTGAAGCTTTCTTT. Combining the CDR3 with reference TRBV30 and TRBJ1-1 gives the whole variable domain SQTIHQWPATLVQPVGSPLSLECTVEGTSNPNLYWYRQAAGRGLQLLFYSVGIGQISSEVPQNLSASRPQDRQFILSSKKLLLSDSGFYLCAWSVLGLSTEAFFGQGTRLTVV.

This chain links TRBV6-2 or TRBV6-3 with TRBJ2-2, with 11 nucleotides matching TRBD1. The germline CDR1 and CDR2 sequences are MNHEY and SVGEGT. Trimming took 5 bases from V and 6 from J; bases not matched to a gene: 8. CDR3 length: 16 residues. The CDR3 loop is CASSPLPGQGAGELFF. The CDR3, as DNA: TGTGCCAGCAGTCCACTCCCGGGACAGGGGGCCGGGGAGCTGTTTTTT.

The CDR3 region has the DNA TGCGCCAGCAGCTTGGAATATCGGGGGCTGGAGACCCAGTACTTC. It codes for CASSLEYRGLETQYF. The chain joins TRBV5-1 to TRBJ2-5; either TRBD1 or TRBD2 may supply D (6 bases each). The CDR3 consists of 15 residues. Germline V gene lookup returns CDR1 SGHRS and CDR2 YFSETQ. With 0 bases removed from V and 5 bases from J, the gap between germline ends came to 14 bases.

The chain is built from TRBV19 and TRBJ2-2; 14 nucleotides agree with TRBD2. V shed 5 bases, J shed 5 bases, and the junction held 7 bases outside the gene matches. Germline-derived CDR1 and CDR2 are LNHDA and SQIVND (reference sequence). CDR3 size: 17 residues. The CDR3 here is CASSPRRTSGGTGELFF. CDR3 bases: TGTGCCAGTAGTCCTCGTCGGACTAGCGGGGGGACCGGGGAGCTGTTTTTT.

The chain couples TRBV13 to TRBJ2-7, with 9 bases that match TRBD1. The CDR3 contains 14 residues. Germline V lookup: CDR1 PRHDT, CDR2 FYEKMQ (reference sequence). The ends lost 3 bases at V and 5 bases at J; junction bases unmatched: 5. The CDR3 loop is CASSLGQGLDEQYF. The CDR3 region has the DNA TGTGCCAGCAGCTTGGGACAGGGTCTCGACGAGCAGTACTTC. Full variable domain (missing parts from reference TRBV13 and TRBJ2-7): AAGVIQSPRHLIKEKRETATLKCYPIPRHDTVYWYQQGPGQDPQFLISFYEKMQSDKGSIPDRFSAQQFSDYHSELNMSSLELGDSALYFCASSLGQGLDEQYFGPGTRLTVT.

The CDR3 DNA reads TGTGCCAGCAGCCGAAGGGGGTTGGGTGGCTACACCTTC. This translates into CASSRRGLGGYTF. The V and J genes are TRBV5-4 and TRBJ1-2; D perhaps matches TRBD1 (6 bases). Germline loops: CDR1 SGHNT, CDR2 YYREEE (reference sequence). The V end lost 4 bases, the J end lost 7 bases, and 14 bases lay between the germline ends. The CDR3 runs 13 residues. Supplemented by reference TRBV5-4 and TRBJ1-2, the full variable domain reads ETGVTQSPTHLIKTRGQQVTLRCSSQSGHNTVSWYQQALGQGPQFIFQYYREEENGRGNFPPRFSGLQFPNYSSELNVNALELDDSALYLCASSRRGLGGYTFGSGTRLTVV.

The CDR3 DNA is TGTGCCAGCAGTGAAAGGGGGGGTTTTGGCTACACCTTC. Translating gives CASSERGGFGYTF. The chain combines TRBV2 with TRBJ1-2; D may be TRBD1 (6 bases). This CDR3 has 13 residues. CDR1 is SNHLY and CDR2 is FYNNEI in the germline V gene. V gave up 2 bases and J gave up 7 bases, with 11 bases separating them.

This clonotype has only one observation. J is TRBJ1-5 and V is TRBV12-3 or TRBV12-4; unclear D gene. The length of the CDR3 is 15 residues. The V and J ends lost 2 bases and 0 bases respectively, with 8 bases between them. Here the CDR3 reads CASSLSFGSNQPQHF. The DNA of the CDR3 is TGTGCCAGCAGTTTAAGCTTCGGTAGCAATCAGCCCCAGCATTTT.

The rearrangement uses TRBV29-1 and TRBJ2-5, with TRBD2 as a possible D gene (5 bases). The CDR3 spans 13 residues. Per germline, CDR1 SQVTM and CDR2 ANQGSEA. Trimming removed 2 bases from V and 1 base from J, with 8 bases in between. The chain's CDR3 is CSVEYGVQETQYF. For the CDR3, the DNA is TGCAGCGTTGAATACGGGGTCCAAGAGACCCAGTACTTC.

The CDR3, as DNA: TGTGCCAGCAGACCAACCGGGACAGCCTATGGCTACACCTTC. Amino acid sequence: CASRPTGTAYGYTF. This chain uses TRBV27 with TRBJ1-2; 7 bases map to TRBD1. The CDR3 is 14 residues long. The V and J ends lost 6 bases and 4 bases, in that order; junction bases with no gene match: 8. Germline values: CDR1 MNHEY, CDR2 SMNVEV (reference sequence).

The gene calls are TRBV4-1 and TRBJ2-3, with TRBD2 matching over 9 bases. The CDR3 extends over 16 amino acids. V shed 4 bases and J 0 bases; nucleotides not matched to a gene: 5. In germline, CDR1 is MGHRA, CDR2 YSYEKL. CDR3 sequence reads: CASSRPTSGSTDTQYF. CDR3 nucleotides: TGCGCCAGCAGCCGACCGACTAGCGGAAGCACAGATACGCAGTATTTT.

The rearrangement joins TRBV5-4 to TRBJ1-5; D unclear. V shed 3 bases and J shed 3 bases, with 7 bases lying between them. This CDR3 has 13 residues. CDR1 is SGHNT and CDR2 is YYREEE in the germline V gene (reference sequence). The CDR3 spells CASSSVPNQPQHF. The CDR3 nucleotides read TGTGCCAGCAGCTCCGTCCCCAATCAGCCCCAGCATTTT.

The chain's CDR3 is CASRVGLDLTDTQYF. The CDR3 nucleotides are TGTGCCAGCAGGGTGGGACTAGACCTCACAGATACGCAGTATTTT. The chain joins TRBV27 to TRBJ2-3; 8 nucleotides align to TRBD2. The ends lost 6 bases at V and 2 bases at J; junction bases unmatched: 7. Germline-derived CDR1 and CDR2 are MNHEY and SMNVEV (reference sequence). The CDR3 has 15 residues.

The gene calls are TRBV6-5 and TRBJ1-2; tentative D call: TRBD1 (5 bases). CDR3 length: 11 residues. With 6 bases removed from V and 8 bases from J, the gap between germline ends came to 10 bases. Germline lookup yields CDR1 MNHEY and CDR2 SVGAGI. CDR3 loop: CASSPGGGYTF. Here the CDR3 DNA reads TGTGCCAGCAGCCCCGGGGGAGGCTACACCTTC.

The V gene is TRBV4-3, the J gene TRBJ2-1, with 8 bases identical to TRBD2. The CDR3 consists of 16 residues. Unmatched junction bases numbered 9, after V lost 2 bases and J lost 6 bases. Germline V CDR1 and CDR2: LGHNA, YSLEER. The CDR3 DNA is TGCGCCAGCAGCCAAAGTTGGCGGGGGGCTGGCAATGAGCAGTTCTTC. This encodes CASSQSWRGAGNEQFF.

V gene TRBV6-6 combines with J gene TRBJ2-5, with D possibly TRBD2 on 6 matching bases. V was trimmed by 5 bases and J by 5 bases, leaving 18 bases between them. There are 15 residues in the CDR3. Germline CDR1 MNHNY, CDR2 SVGAGI (reference sequence). The CDR3 reads CASSHRDSLGETQYF. In DNA, the CDR3 is TGTGCCAGCAGTCACCGGGACTCGCTTGGGGAGACCCAGTACTTC.

This chain joins TRBV2 and TRBJ2-7; possible D gene TRBD2, 5 bases. The germline V gene encodes CDR1 SNHLY and CDR2 FYNNEI. V lost 3 bases and J 3 bases, leaving 9 bases between the germline ends. The CDR3 is 13 amino acids. The CDR3 DNA is TGTGCCAGCAGTGAGGAACGGGGCTACGAGCAGTACTTC. It is translated as CASSEERGYEQYF.

The chain joins TRBV7-7 to TRBJ2-7; TRBD1 matches 8 bases. The V gene's germline CDR1 is SSHAT and CDR2 FNYEAQ (reference sequence). CDR3 size: 14 residues. After removal of 5 bases from V and 2 bases from J, the junction contained 5 bases not matched to a gene. For the CDR3, the DNA is TGTGCCAGCAGCCAAGGACAGGGCCCCTACGAGCAGTACTTC. This sequence encodes CASSQGQGPYEQYF. The complete variable domain, with remaining parts taken from reference TRBV7-7 and TRBJ2-7, reads GAGVSQSPRYKVTKRGQDVTLRCDPISSHATLYWYQQALGQGPEFLTYFNYEAQPDKSGLPSDRFSAERPEGSISTLTIQRTEQRDSAMYRCASSQGQGPYEQYFGPGTRLTVT.

The chain recombines TRBV6-7 with TRBJ2-7, with D possibly being TRBD1 or TRBD2 (6 bases each). TRBV6-7 is flagged as an ORF with uncertain function. Trimming cost V 0 bases and J 2 bases, with 23 bases left between them. The CDR3 covers 19 residues. CDR3 loop: CASSYSTAGGRVPAYEQYF. As DNA, the CDR3 is TGTGCCAGCAGTTACTCGACCGCCGGGGGCAGGGTCCCCGCCTACGAGCAGTACTTC.

This clonotype showed up just once. This chain connects TRBV27 to TRBJ2-7, with D possibly being TRBD1 (6 bases). Trimming shortened V by 4 bases and J by 1 base, and 11 bases separated the two germline ends. CDR1 MNHEY and CDR2 SMNVEV come from the germline V gene (reference sequence). CDR3 size: 14 residues. CDR3 sequence: CASSYTGSSYEQYF. In DNA, the CDR3 is TGTGCCAGCAGTTATACAGGGAGTTCCTACGAGCAGTACTTC.

This sequence joins TRBV6-2 or TRBV6-3 and TRBJ2-7, with 7 bases matching TRBD1. V dropped 4 bases and J dropped 1; count of bases not matched to a gene: 4. Germline V lookup: CDR1 MNHEY, CDR2 SVGEGT. This CDR3 is 14 amino acids long. The CDR3: CASSFGQESYEQYF. CDR3 nucleotides: TGTGCCAGCAGTTTCGGACAGGAGTCCTACGAGCAGTACTTC.

The rearrangement uses TRBV6-2 or TRBV6-3 and TRBJ2-1; D perhaps matches TRBD2 (5 bases). Germline V lookup: CDR1 MNHEY, CDR2 SVGEGT. The CDR3 loop spans 16 amino acids. V was cut by 5 bases and J by 0 bases, with 14 bases left in between. The chain's CDR3 is CASSRLRGSSYNEQFF. CDR3 DNA: TGTGCCAGCAGTCGTCTTAGAGGGAGCTCCTACAATGAGCAGTTCTTC.

V and J are TRBV6-1 and TRBJ1-1, with TRBD1 as a possible D gene (5 bases). Deletions cut 7 bases from V and 6 bases from J, with 18 bases between. Per germline, CDR1 MNHNS and CDR2 SASEGT. This CDR3 has 14 residues. Written as DNA, the CDR3 is TGTGCCAGCACTTGGGCGGGGGTTCCCCCTGAAGCTTTCTTT. Its protein product is CASTWAGVPPEAFF.